The entry that follows covers one T cell receptor beta chain sequence. Regions amplified from RNA transcripts were the TCR beta CDR3 regions. The HTBI primer set served for first-round RT-PCR of the TCR CDR3. Via MiXCR, TCRdb re-called the multiplex PCR reads, giving one row per CDR3 protein. The top ten hold about 26% of the sample, which has 470,000 or so distinct CDR3 sequences, more than 20% seen once. The data were taken from a study of T cells in Graves' hyperthyroidism and ophthalmopathy. The V gene lost 9 bases and the J gene lost 3 bases, with 8 bases spanning the gap. This CDR3 is built from 12 residues. CDR1 is MNHEY and CDR2 is SVGEGT in the germline V gene.

This TCR came from a man aged 18 to 30 with Graves' hyperthyroidism. The sample consisted of blood. V and J are TRBV6-2 or TRBV6-3 and TRBJ2-2; D gene unclear. CDR3 nucleotide sequence: TGTGCCAGTAAATCCTACACCGGGGAGCTGTTTTTT. This sequence encodes CASKSYTGELFF.